One and the same sample provided the 7 T cell receptor beta chains below, sequenced in a study of human thymus T cells. The protocol was immunoSEQ multiplex PCR, while the TCRdb copy is restricted to in-frame clones and leaves out a portion. The repertoire consists of roughly 77,000 clones, with roughly 96% occurring once and the leading ten covering around 0.034%. Thymic resections from corrective heart surgery supplied the tissue. The sequenced material came from thymus tissue. The source is a girl under three years old with a congenital heart defect but otherwise immunologically healthy.

The chain employs TRBV15 and TRBJ2-1; D not resolved. The CDR3 has 12 residues. Germline CDR1 LNHNV, CDR2 YYDKDF (reference sequence). With 0 bases removed from V and 9 bases from J, the gap between germline ends came to 6 bases. CDR3 loop: CATSRDRTEQFF. The DNA for the CDR3 is TGTGCCACCAGCAGAGATAGGACTGAGCAGTTCTTC.

This chain uses TRBV7-9 with TRBJ2-1; possibly TRBD1 or TRBD2 for D (5 bases each). The CDR3 covers 18 residues. The germline V gene has CDR1 SEHNR and CDR2 FQNEAQ (reference sequence). Deletions cut 3 bases from V and 2 bases from J, with 20 bases between. In nucleotides, the CDR3 is TGTGCCAGCAGCTTTTCGAGGCAGGGAGTAGATCCCTACAATGAGCAGTTCTTC. The encoded protein is CASSFSRQGVDPYNEQFF.

J is TRBJ2-1 and V is TRBV9; D gene uncertain. The CDR3 length is 16 residues. Trimming left V 0 bases short and J 0 bases short, with 10 bases between. CDR1 is SGDLS and CDR2 is YYNGEE in the germline V gene. The CDR3 coding sequence is TGTGCCAGCAGCGTAGGATGTAGCCTCTCCTACAATGAGCAGTTCTTC. Its protein is CASSVGCSLSYNEQFF.

V usage is TRBV7-3 and J usage is TRBJ2-1; D might be TRBD1 or TRBD2, each matching 7 bases. The CDR3 loop spans 16 amino acids. Per the germline V gene, CDR1 is SGHTA and CDR2 is FQGTGA. V lost 5 bases and J 4 bases, leaving 18 bases between the germline ends. CDR3 region: CASSPQGGESYNEQFF. CDR3 DNA sequence: TGTGCCAGCAGCCCCCAGGGGGGGGAGAGTTACAATGAGCAGTTCTTC.

The rearrangement links TRBV7-6 to TRBJ1-2, with 8 bases aligning to TRBD1. V shed 0 bases, J shed 8 bases, and the junction held 23 bases outside the gene matches. The germline CDR1 and CDR2 sequences are SGHVS and FNYEAQ. The CDR3 contains 20 residues. CDR3 nucleotide sequence: TGTGCCAGCAGCTTAGCTGGGGGTCGAGCGACAGGGGAAAAGCGGAAAGGCTACACCTTC. It yields the protein CASSLAGGRATGEKRKGYTF.

This clone was seen once. The genes are TRBV7-9 and TRBJ2-1; 8 nucleotides match TRBD2. The CDR3 is 15 amino acids. V lost 4 bases, J lost 5 bases, and 7 bases stayed unmatched. From germline, CDR1 is SEHNR and CDR2 FQNEAQ (reference sequence). The CDR3 is CASSSTSGTDNEQFF. CDR3 nucleotides: TGTGCCAGCAGCTCCACTAGCGGAACTGACAATGAGCAGTTCTTC.

The chain employs TRBV5-4 and TRBJ1-4; 8 bases fit TRBD1. J gave up 10 bases and V 4 bases, and 18 bases lay outside the gene matches. Per the germline V gene, CDR1 is SGHNT and CDR2 is YYREEE (reference sequence). The CDR3 loop spans 17 amino acids. CDR3 residues: CASSHRGQGGARRKLFF. For the CDR3, the DNA is TGTGCCAGCAGCCACAGAGGACAGGGAGGTGCCAGGCGAAAACTGTTTTTT.